This T cell receptor (beta chain) originates from a study of blood T cell repertoires in COVID-19 (dated by TCRdb to 2020 to 2022). At the level of the whole study: Collaborator samples came from the United States, Italy and Spain and covered acute and convalescent phases of COVID-19. The prospective study material was composed of cDNA or gDNA derived from T cells, B-cell-depleted T cells, or PBMCs. Deeply sampled blood TCRbeta repertoires from subjects exposed to, actively infected with, or recovered from COVID-19 were included in the dataset. The repertoires were released in a freely available public database intended as a resource for research on the immune response to SARS-CoV-2. The samples were drawn from the first 160 participants of the ongoing ImmuneRACE study and from 1,254 subjects provided by 6 global collaborators. The sample metadata nearly always contained a de-identified subject ID, COVID-19 status, age in years and sex. Where HLA class I and class II types were available, the types were taken from metadata supplied by the sample provider, not from assay-based typing. Study-level results and caveats: How much clinical and demographic metadata was included differed by source and by participant, and the metadata was provided uncurated.

TCRbeta CDR3 regions were amplified from genomic DNA by means of the immunoSEQ Assay, a bias-controlled multiplex PCR. The original methods were these. The number of nucleated cells in each sample was estimated from the amplification of reference gene primers within the assay. To quantify the absolute abundance of each unique TCRbeta CDR3 rearrangement, sequence reads were collapsed and filtered. For each sample, productive Simpson clonality was calculated as the square root of Simpson's diversity index over productive rearrangements. TCRdb holds this immuneACCESS table with in-frame rearrangements only. Some clones are missing; in checked studies, unresolved V genes explain under half, and the rest has no known cause. V, J and clone size derive from that table, while D and trimming were established from the DNA sequence. Here the sample has approximately 210,000 clones; about 95% occur a single time. 0.6% to 0.8% of the sample belongs to the ten largest clones.

In Seattle, one collaborating source enrolled patients while the infection was active and tracked those patients longitudinally over the course of disease. Whole blood was collected in K2EDTA tubes by collaborating institutions according to the institutions' own protocols. For TCRbeta analysis, collaborators shipped samples as frozen whole blood, isolated PBMCs, or DNA extracted from either of those sample types. Worth noting for this clone: The target of this receptor is not known. No clone much larger than this one lies a single base away; base qualities are absent.

Spanning cysteine to phenylalanine, the CDR3 consists of 14 amino acids. Of all the DNA, just the CDR3 is kept, 42 bases in frame from base 1. Per the germline V gene, SGHRS is the CDR1 and YFSETQ is the CDR2. V was cut back by 0 bases and J by 5 bases, leaving a gap of 11 bases between them. This receptor was obtained from a young man with COVID-19, enrolled during active disease. The rearranged segments are TRBV5-1 and TRBJ2-5; perhaps TRBD2 is the D gene, with 5 bases matching. Sequenced: peripheral blood. The CDR3 region reads CASSLATGVETQYF. The nucleotide sequence is given as TGCGCCAGCAGCTTGGCCACCGGGGTCGAGACCCAGTACTTC.